This T cell receptor (beta chain) was identified in a study of T cell clusters in autoimmune cytopenias. TRB amplification used approximately 270 ng of peripheral blood genomic DNA. Germline values: CDR1 MDHEN, CDR2 SYDVKM. This CDR3 contains 13 residues. TRB was amplified by touch-down multiplex PCR, primer pools A and B combined. TCRdb re-called the multiplex PCR reads; every CDR3 protein appears as one record, without DNA. The table for this sample gives approximately 12,000 distinct CDR3 sequences. These data were likewise used in another study, on T cell repertoires in aging, cancer and after chemotherapy. That study adds: No conclusions about immunological memory after chemotherapy can be drawn from the repertoire data.

This receptor was taken from a human donor in good health. Sequenced material: peripheral blood. The V call is TRBV28, the J call TRBJ1-2; TCRdb's assignment of TRBD1 cannot be checked, as there is no DNA. This CDR3 reads CASSLETGHGYTF.